This TCR beta chain emerged from a study of cytomegalovirus exposure and HLA in healthy donors. Turning to the study itself: Membership in the Caucasian-associated ancestry cluster was found for 65% to 85% of roughly 400 genotyped donors. Study observations and caveats: In a later analysis, HLA-C alleles had the fewest associated TCRs, DRB1 alleles the most. In a later analysis, a missense DCLRE1C variant was linked to TCR beta V- and J-gene trimming.

The PCR contained 60 Vbeta and 13 Jbeta primers. Here immunoSEQ multiplex PCR was the method, and the copy in TCRdb shows in-frame clones only, minus some. The table includes 150,000 to 200,000 clones, over 75% detected once. A word on this clone: Its specificity is unknown. An end of the junction does not agree with germline; a read error may underlie this.

The CDR3 extends over 13 amino acids. From germline, CDR1 is SGDLS and CDR2 YYNGEE. The sequenced sample was PBMCs. This sequence joins TRBV9 and TRBJ1-2, with D possibly TRBD1 on 5 matching bases. The receptor was derived from a woman in her twenties or thirties in good health and CMV-seronegative. Written as DNA, the CDR3 is TGTACCAGCAGCCAGACAGATTCCTATGGCTACACCTTC. It specifies CTSSQTDSYGYTF.